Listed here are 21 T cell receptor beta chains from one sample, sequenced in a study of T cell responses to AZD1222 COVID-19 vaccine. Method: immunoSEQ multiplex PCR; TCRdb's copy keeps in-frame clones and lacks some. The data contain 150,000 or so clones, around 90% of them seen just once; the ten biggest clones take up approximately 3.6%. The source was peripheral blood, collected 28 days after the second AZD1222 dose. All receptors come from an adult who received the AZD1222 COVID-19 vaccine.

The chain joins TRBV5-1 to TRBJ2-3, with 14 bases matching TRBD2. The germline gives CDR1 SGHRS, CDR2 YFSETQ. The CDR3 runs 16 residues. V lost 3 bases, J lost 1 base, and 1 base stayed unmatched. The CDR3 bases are TGCGCCAGCAGCTCGACTAGCGGGGGGGGCACAGATACGCAGTATTTT. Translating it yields CASSSTSGGGTDTQYF.

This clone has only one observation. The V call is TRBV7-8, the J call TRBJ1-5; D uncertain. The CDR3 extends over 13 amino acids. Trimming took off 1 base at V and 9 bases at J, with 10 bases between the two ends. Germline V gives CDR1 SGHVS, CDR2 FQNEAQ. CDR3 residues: CASSLGGRRPQHF. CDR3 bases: TGTGCCAGCAGCTTAGGTGGCAGGCGGCCCCAGCATTTT.

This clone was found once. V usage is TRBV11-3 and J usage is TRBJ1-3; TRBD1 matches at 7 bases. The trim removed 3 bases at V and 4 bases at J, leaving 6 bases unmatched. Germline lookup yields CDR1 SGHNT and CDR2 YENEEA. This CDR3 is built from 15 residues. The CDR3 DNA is TGTGCCAGCAGCTTGAGGGGGCGCCCAGGAAACACCATATATTTT. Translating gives CASSLRGRPGNTIYF.

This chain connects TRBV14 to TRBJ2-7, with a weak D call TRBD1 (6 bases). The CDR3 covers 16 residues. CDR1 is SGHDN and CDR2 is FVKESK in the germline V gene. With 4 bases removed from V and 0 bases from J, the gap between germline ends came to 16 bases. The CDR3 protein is CASSRPGVSSSYEQYF. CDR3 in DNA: TGTGCCAGCAGCCGCCCAGGGGTATCGAGCTCCTACGAGCAGTACTTC.

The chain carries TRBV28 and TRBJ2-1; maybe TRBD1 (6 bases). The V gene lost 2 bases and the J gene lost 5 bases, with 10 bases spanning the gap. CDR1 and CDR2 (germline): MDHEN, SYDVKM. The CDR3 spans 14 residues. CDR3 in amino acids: CASSLATGNNEQFF. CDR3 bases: TGTGCCAGCAGTTTAGCGACAGGTAACAATGAGCAGTTCTTC.

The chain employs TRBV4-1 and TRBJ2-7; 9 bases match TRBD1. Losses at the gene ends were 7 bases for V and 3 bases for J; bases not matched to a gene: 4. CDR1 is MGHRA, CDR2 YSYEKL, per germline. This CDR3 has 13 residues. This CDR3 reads CASKGQGIYEQYF. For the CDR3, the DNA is TGCGCCAGCAAGGGACAGGGAATCTACGAGCAGTACTTC.

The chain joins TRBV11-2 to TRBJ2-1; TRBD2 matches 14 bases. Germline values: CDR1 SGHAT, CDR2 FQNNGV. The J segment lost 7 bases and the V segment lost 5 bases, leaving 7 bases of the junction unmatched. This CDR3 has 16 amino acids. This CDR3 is CASSGRTSGGRNEQFF. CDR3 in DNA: TGTGCCAGCAGCGGGCGGACTAGCGGGGGGAGGAATGAGCAGTTCTTC.

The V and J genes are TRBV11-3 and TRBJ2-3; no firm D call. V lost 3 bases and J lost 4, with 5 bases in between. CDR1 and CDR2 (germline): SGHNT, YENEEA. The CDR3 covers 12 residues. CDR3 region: CASSFSPDTQYF. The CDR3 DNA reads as TGTGCCAGCAGCTTCAGTCCAGATACGCAGTATTTT. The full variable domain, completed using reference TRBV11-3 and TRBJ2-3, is EAGVVQSPRYKIIEKKQPVAFWCNPISGHNTLYWYLQNLGQGPELLIRYENEEAVDDSQLPKDRFSAERLKGVDSTLKIQPAELGDSAVYLCASSFSPDTQYFGPGTRLTVL.

The CDR3 loop is CASSPGTKSYEQYF. The CDR3 DNA follows: TGTGCCAGCAGCCCCGGGACAAAGTCCTACGAGCAGTACTTC. The J gene is TRBJ2-7, the V gene TRBV7-9; TRBD1 might be the D (6 bases). Germline lookup yields CDR1 SEHNR and CDR2 FQNEAQ (reference sequence). Trimming stripped 5 bases from V and 1 base from J, with 12 bases between. This CDR3 is 14 amino acids long.

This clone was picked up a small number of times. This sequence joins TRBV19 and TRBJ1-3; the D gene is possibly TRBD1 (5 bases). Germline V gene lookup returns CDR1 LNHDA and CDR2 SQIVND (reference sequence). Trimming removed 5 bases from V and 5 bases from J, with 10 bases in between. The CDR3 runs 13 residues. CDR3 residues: CASSSRQRNTIYF. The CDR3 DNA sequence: TGTGCCAGTAGTTCAAGACAGCGAAACACCATATATTTT.

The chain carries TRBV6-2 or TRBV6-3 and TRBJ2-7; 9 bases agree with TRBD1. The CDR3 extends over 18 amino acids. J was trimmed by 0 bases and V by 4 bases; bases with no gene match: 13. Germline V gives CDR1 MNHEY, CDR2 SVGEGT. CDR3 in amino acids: CASSSLRDRAPSSYEQYF. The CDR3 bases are TGTGCCAGCAGTTCTCTCCGGGACAGGGCCCCCAGCTCCTACGAGCAGTACTTC.

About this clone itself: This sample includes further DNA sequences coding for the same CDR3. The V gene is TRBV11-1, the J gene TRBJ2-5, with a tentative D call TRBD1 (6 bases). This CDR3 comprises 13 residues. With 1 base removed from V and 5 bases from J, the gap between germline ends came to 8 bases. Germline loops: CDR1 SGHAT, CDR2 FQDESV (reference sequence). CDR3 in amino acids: CASSLGGRETQYF. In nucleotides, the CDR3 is TGTGCCAGCAGCTTAGGGGGGCGGGAGACCCAGTACTTC.

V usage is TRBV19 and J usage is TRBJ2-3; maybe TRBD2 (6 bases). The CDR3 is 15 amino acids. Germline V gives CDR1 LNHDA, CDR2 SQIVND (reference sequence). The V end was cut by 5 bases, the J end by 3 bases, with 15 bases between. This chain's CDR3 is CASSRRPGSTDTQYF. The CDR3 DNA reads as TGTGCCAGTAGTCGTAGGCCCGGGAGTACAGATACGCAGTATTTT.

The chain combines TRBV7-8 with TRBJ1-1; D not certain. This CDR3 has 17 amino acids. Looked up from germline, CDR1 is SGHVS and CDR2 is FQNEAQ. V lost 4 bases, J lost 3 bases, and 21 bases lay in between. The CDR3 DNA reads TGTGCCAGCAGCTCCCTAAACAAGGTAGTCTTTGACACTGAAGCTTTCTTT. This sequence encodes CASSSLNKVVFDTEAFF. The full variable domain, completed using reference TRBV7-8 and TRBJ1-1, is GAGVSQSPRYKVAKRGQDVALRCDPISGHVSLFWYQQALGQGPEFLTYFQNEAQLDKSGLPSDRFFAERPEGSVSTLKIQRTQQEDSAVYLCASSSLNKVVFDTEAFFGQGTRLTVV.

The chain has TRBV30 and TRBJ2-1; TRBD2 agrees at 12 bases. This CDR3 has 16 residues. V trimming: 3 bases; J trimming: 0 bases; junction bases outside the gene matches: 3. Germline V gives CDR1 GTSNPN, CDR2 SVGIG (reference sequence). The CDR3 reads CAWSPGLAGSYNEQFF. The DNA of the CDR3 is TGTGCCTGGAGCCCGGGACTAGCGGGCTCCTACAATGAGCAGTTCTTC. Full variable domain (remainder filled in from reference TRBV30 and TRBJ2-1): SQTIHQWPATLVQPVGSPLSLECTVEGTSNPNLYWYRQAAGRGLQLLFYSVGIGQISSEVPQNLSASRPQDRQFILSSKKLLLSDSGFYLCAWSPGLAGSYNEQFFGPGTRLTVL.

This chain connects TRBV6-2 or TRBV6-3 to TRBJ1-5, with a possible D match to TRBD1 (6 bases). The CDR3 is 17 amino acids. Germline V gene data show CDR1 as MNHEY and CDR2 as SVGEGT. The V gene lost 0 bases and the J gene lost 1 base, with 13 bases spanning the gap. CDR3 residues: CASSYSLGQLSNQPQHF. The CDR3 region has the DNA TGTGCCAGCAGTTACTCCTTAGGACAGTTGAGCAATCAGCCCCAGCATTTT.

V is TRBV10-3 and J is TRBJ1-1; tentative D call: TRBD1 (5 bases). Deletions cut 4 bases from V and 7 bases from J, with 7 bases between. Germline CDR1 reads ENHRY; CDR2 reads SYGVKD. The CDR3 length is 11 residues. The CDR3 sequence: CAISGGVEAFF. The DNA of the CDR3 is TGTGCCATCAGTGGAGGGGTTGAAGCTTTCTTT.

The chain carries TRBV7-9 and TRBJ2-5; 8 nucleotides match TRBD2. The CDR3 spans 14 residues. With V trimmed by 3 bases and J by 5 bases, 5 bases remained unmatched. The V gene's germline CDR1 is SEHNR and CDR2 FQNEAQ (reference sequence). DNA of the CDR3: TGTGCCAGCAGCTTTGGAGCGGGGGTTGAGACCCAGTACTTC. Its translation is CASSFGAGVETQYF.

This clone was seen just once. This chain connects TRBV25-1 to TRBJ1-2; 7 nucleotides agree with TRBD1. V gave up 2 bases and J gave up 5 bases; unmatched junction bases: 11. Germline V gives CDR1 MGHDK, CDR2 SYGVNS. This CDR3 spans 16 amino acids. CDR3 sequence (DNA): TGTGCCAGCAGTGAACACTCTGGGACAGCAGTTTATGGCTACACCTTC. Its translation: CASSEHSGTAVYGYTF.

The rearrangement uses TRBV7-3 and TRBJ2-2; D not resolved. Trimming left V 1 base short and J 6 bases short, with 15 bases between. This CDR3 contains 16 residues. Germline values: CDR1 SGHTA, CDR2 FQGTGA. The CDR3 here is CASSLNPSIASGELFF. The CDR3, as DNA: TGTGCCAGCAGCTTAAACCCCTCAATAGCTTCCGGGGAGCTGTTTTTT.

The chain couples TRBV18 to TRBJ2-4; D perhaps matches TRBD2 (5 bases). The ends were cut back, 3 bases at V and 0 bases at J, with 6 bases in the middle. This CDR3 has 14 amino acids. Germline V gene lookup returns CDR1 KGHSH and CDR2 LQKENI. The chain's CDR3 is CASSPAGAKNIQYF. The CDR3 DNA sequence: TGTGCCAGCTCACCCGCGGGAGCCAAAAACATTCAGTACTTC.